A single sample is the source of the 29 T cell receptor beta chains below, sequenced in a study of T cells in localized non-small cell lung cancer. TCRdb's copy holds only in-frame clones and misses some; the assay was immunoSEQ multiplex PCR. The table has 35,000 to 50,000 clones, 91% seen once; the top ten hold 10% to 13%. Sequences were derived from PBMCs, sampled before any cancer treatment. The receptors were sampled from a woman aged 40-70 years with stage II lung adenocarcinoma.

In its sample, this clone was seen once. The V call is TRBV29-1, the J call TRBJ2-7; 8 bases are a match to TRBD1. In germline, CDR1 is SQVTM, CDR2 ANQGSEA. Losses at the gene ends were 7 bases for V and 0 bases for J; bases not matched to a gene: 5. The CDR3 runs to 13 residues. In DNA form, the CDR3 reads TGCAGCGCCCGGACAGGGAACTCCTACGAGCAGTACTTC. This encodes CSARTGNSYEQYF.

This chain uses TRBV5-1 with TRBJ2-3; D is ambiguous. The CDR3 is made up of 14 amino acids. Germline CDR1 SGHRS, CDR2 YFSETQ. The ends were cut back, 1 base at V and 4 bases at J, with 10 bases in the middle. DNA for the CDR3: TGCGCCAGCAGCTTGTATTTGGGATCAGATACGCAGTATTTT. This gives the protein CASSLYLGSDTQYF.

The V and J genes are TRBV30 and TRBJ1-2, with D perhaps TRBD1 (6 bases). The CDR3 contains 15 residues. V gave up 3 bases and J gave up 0 bases, with 14 bases separating them. From germline, CDR1 is GTSNPN and CDR2 SVGIG (reference sequence). The CDR3 reads CAWSRTGNTNYGYTF. The CDR3 DNA reads TGTGCCTGGAGCCGTACAGGGAACACTAACTATGGCTACACCTTC.

The rearrangement links TRBV5-1 to TRBJ2-5; D is ambiguous. The germline CDR1 and CDR2 sequences are SGHRS and YFSETQ. The CDR3 spans 12 residues. The V end lost 2 bases, the J end lost 4 bases, and 6 bases lay between the germline ends. The CDR3 is CASSFYRETQYF. CDR3 DNA sequence: TGCGCCAGCAGCTTCTATCGAGAGACCCAGTACTTC.

The chain carries TRBV6-5 and TRBJ1-1, with 9 bases that match TRBD1. Germline V lookup: CDR1 MNHEY, CDR2 SVGAGI. V was pared by 1 base and J by 2 bases, with 5 bases of the junction left unmatched. The CDR3 loop spans 16 amino acids. CDR3 protein: CASSYLPGQGNTEAFF. For the CDR3, the DNA is TGTGCCAGCAGTTACTTACCGGGACAGGGCAACACTGAAGCTTTCTTT.

This chain uses TRBV2 with TRBJ1-5; 7 bases line up with TRBD1. The CDR3 spans 15 residues. The V segment lost 6 bases and the J segment 7 bases; nucleotides outside the gene matches: 12. The germline V gene encodes CDR1 SNHLY and CDR2 FYNNEI. Here the CDR3 DNA reads TGTGCCAGCAGCCGACAGGGCATAGTCGGGCAGCCCCAGCATTTT. This codes for CASSRQGIVGQPQHF.

The rearrangement uses TRBV7-9 and TRBJ1-1; D not resolved. Trimming cost V 1 base and J 11 bases, with 14 bases left between them. The germline gives CDR1 SEHNR, CDR2 FQNEAQ (reference sequence). This CDR3 comprises 13 residues. The CDR3 is CASSLVVRDGAFF. As DNA, the CDR3 is TGTGCCAGCAGCTTAGTCGTTAGGGATGGGGCTTTCTTT. Together with reference TRBV7-9 and TRBJ1-1, the CDR3 gives the full variable domain: DTGVSQNPRHKITKRGQNVTFRCDPISEHNRLYWYRQTLGQGPEFLTYFQNEAQLEKSRLLSDRFSAERPKGSFSTLEIQRTEQGDSAMYLCASSLVVRDGAFFGQGTRLTVV.

The rearrangement uses TRBV19 and TRBJ2-3; no clear D gene. The CDR3 is 12 amino acids. From germline, CDR1 is LNHDA and CDR2 SQIVND (reference sequence). V was clipped by 3 bases and J by 6 bases, with 7 bases between them. CDR3 residues: CASSISVDTQYF. The DNA of the CDR3 is TGTGCCAGTAGTATCTCAGTTGATACGCAGTATTTT.

This chain links TRBV28 with TRBJ1-2, with TRBD1 identical over 9 bases. V lost 5 bases and J lost 5; bases outside the gene matches: 9. This CDR3 has 15 residues. Looked up from germline, CDR1 is MDHEN and CDR2 is SYDVKM. In DNA form, the CDR3 reads TGTGCCAGCAGTCCTGGGACAGGGCTCGGATATGGCTACACCTTC. Translating it yields CASSPGTGLGYGYTF.

V usage is TRBV6-6 and J usage is TRBJ1-1; D is undetermined. The V and J ends lost 2 bases and 1 base respectively, with 8 bases between them. This CDR3 region has 14 residues. Germline CDR1 is MNHNY and CDR2 is SVGAGI (reference sequence). Here the CDR3 reads CASSYRRQNTEAFF. In nucleotides, the CDR3 is TGTGCCAGCAGTTACCGACGGCAGAACACTGAAGCTTTCTTT.

This sequence joins TRBV28 and TRBJ1-3; D is possibly TRBD1 (6 bases). In germline, CDR1 is MDHEN, CDR2 SYDVKM. The length of the CDR3 is 17 residues. V shed 2 bases and J shed 0 bases, with 14 bases lying between them. CDR3 sequence: CASSLRVGGLSGNTIYF. The CDR3 nucleotides are TGTGCCAGCAGTTTACGTGTGGGGGGCCTCTCTGGAAACACCATATATTTT.

In its sample, this clone was seen once. This rearrangement joins TRBV18 to TRBJ2-1; TRBD1 matches at 9 bases. Germline trimming cut 3 bases from V and 2 bases from J; bases unmatched to any gene: 8. This CDR3 has 17 residues. Germline CDR1 is KGHSH and CDR2 is LQKENI. The CDR3 loop reads CASSPRGQGITYNEQFF. The CDR3 nucleotides are TGTGCCAGCTCACCCCGAGGACAGGGGATTACCTACAATGAGCAGTTCTTC.

This clone was observed once. The chain is built from TRBV9 and TRBJ2-1, with 9 bases matching TRBD1. In germline, CDR1 is SGDLS, CDR2 YYNGEE. The trim removed 4 bases at V and 8 bases at J, leaving 7 bases unmatched. This CDR3 has 14 residues. CDR3 in amino acids: CASSHRQGGHEQFF. The CDR3 DNA reads as TGTGCCAGCAGCCACCGACAGGGGGGACATGAGCAGTTCTTC.

This chain uses TRBV4-1 with TRBJ2-5; D is perhaps TRBD2 (5 bases). The CDR3 spans 16 residues. The V end was cut by 1 base, the J end by 2 bases, with 14 bases between. Germline loops: CDR1 MGHRA, CDR2 YSYEKL. The CDR3 DNA sequence: TGCGCCAGCAGCCAAGTCCTGCTGGCGGGTCAAGAGACCCAGTACTTC. The encoded protein is CASSQVLLAGQETQYF.

The genes are TRBV25-1 and TRBJ2-1, with 7 bases identical to TRBD2. The V segment lost 4 bases and the J segment 6 bases; nucleotides outside the gene matches: 12. Germline V gene sequence: CDR1 MGHDK, CDR2 SYGVNS. CDR3 size: 16 residues. CDR3 region: CASSVRWREHANEQFF. The DNA for the CDR3 is TGTGCCAGCAGTGTGCGGTGGCGGGAGCATGCCAATGAGCAGTTCTTC.

The V and J genes are TRBV16 and TRBJ2-7; 8 nucleotides align to TRBD1. The CDR3 is 15 residues long. After removal of 4 bases from V and 1 base from J, the junction contained 6 bases not matched to a gene. Germline CDR1 reads KGHSY; CDR2 reads FQNENV. CDR3 protein: CASSLGQAYSYEQYF. The CDR3 DNA reads TGTGCCAGCAGCCTGGGACAGGCCTATTCCTACGAGCAGTACTTC. Full variable domain (remainder filled in from reference TRBV16 and TRBJ2-7): GEEVAQTPKHLVRGEGQKAKLYCAPIKGHSYVFWYQQVLKNEFKFLISFQNENVFDETGMPKERFSAKCLPNSPCSLEIQATKLEDSAVYFCASSLGQAYSYEQYFGPGTRLTVT.

The V gene is TRBV6-5, the J gene TRBJ1-1; D perhaps matches TRBD1 (5 bases). This CDR3 is 11 amino acids long. Germline CDR1 and CDR2: MNHEY and SVGAGI. Trimming pared 4 bases from V and 11 bases from J, leaving 11 bases between. The CDR3 reads CASSWGRTAFF. CDR3 DNA: TGTGCCAGCAGTTGGGGACGTACGGCTTTCTTT.

The chain employs TRBV6-5 and TRBJ1-3; perhaps TRBD1 as D (6 bases). Trimming removed 4 bases at V and 2 bases at J, with 9 bases between. Germline V lookup: CDR1 MNHEY, CDR2 SVGAGI. This CDR3 contains 14 residues. CDR3 sequence: CASSSTGTGNTIYF. For the CDR3, the DNA is TGTGCCAGCAGTTCAACAGGGACTGGAAACACCATATATTTT.

This rearrangement joins TRBV5-1 to TRBJ1-1, with unresolved D. This CDR3 region has 12 residues. Between the trimmed V and J ends, which lost 3 bases and 11 bases, there was a span of 14 bases. The germline V gene has CDR1 SGHRS and CDR2 YFSETQ. The CDR3 DNA follows: TGCGCCAGCAGCTCCGGGCCAACTGGGGCTTTCTTT. This sequence encodes CASSSGPTGAFF.

The chain combines TRBV18 with TRBJ2-3, with D hard to call. V lost 1 base and J 6 bases, leaving 11 bases between the germline ends. Germline V gene data show CDR1 as KGHSH and CDR2 as LQKENI. This CDR3 spans 14 amino acids. DNA of the CDR3: TGTGCCAGCTCACCACTCGGAGCCGGGGATACGCAGTATTTT. Its protein product is CASSPLGAGDTQYF.

The genes are TRBV2 and TRBJ2-5; D not certain. The CDR3 has 14 amino acids. V lost 4 bases and J 2 bases, leaving 11 bases between the germline ends. Per germline, CDR1 SNHLY and CDR2 FYNNEI. CDR3 region: CASSGYSRQETQYF. CDR3 sequence (DNA): TGTGCCAGCAGTGGGTACAGCCGACAAGAGACCCAGTACTTC. Drawing the rest from reference TRBV2 and TRBJ2-5, the complete variable domain is EPEVTQTPSHQVTQMGQEVILRCVPISNHLYFYWYRQILGQKVEFLVSFYNNEISEKSEIFDDQFSVERPDGSNFTLKIRSTKLEDSAMYFCASSGYSRQETQYFGPGTRLLVL.

The rearrangement joins TRBV6-5 to TRBJ2-7; 7 nucleotides match TRBD1. From germline, CDR1 is MNHEY and CDR2 SVGAGI. CDR3 length equals 11 residues. Trimming at V came to 10 bases and at J to 5 bases, leaving 5 bases not matched to a gene. As DNA, the CDR3 is TGTGCCACCGGGCAGGGGGACGAGCAGTACTTC. This sequence encodes CATGQGDEQYF.

This sequence joins TRBV6-1 and TRBJ1-2, with D possibly being TRBD1 (5 bases). CDR1 is MNHNS, CDR2 SASEGT, per germline. This CDR3 has 15 residues. Trimming cost V 5 bases and J 4 bases, with 17 bases left between them. The CDR3 reads CASSRDSELTYGYTF. The CDR3 coding sequence is TGTGCCAGCAGTAGAGACAGTGAACTAACCTATGGCTACACCTTC.

Here the CDR3 DNA reads TGTGCCAGCAGCTTATTTGGTAGCGGGAGTGCCAATGAGCAGTTCTTC. It is translated as CASSLFGSGSANEQFF. This sequence joins TRBV7-9 and TRBJ2-1, with TRBD2 matching 9 bases. This CDR3 region has 16 residues. V gave up 2 bases and J gave up 6 bases; unmatched junction bases: 8. Germline CDR1 is SEHNR and CDR2 is FQNEAQ (reference sequence).

This clone is a singleton in its sample. The CDR3 protein is CASSLPTDIYNYGYTF. Written as DNA, the CDR3 is TGTGCCAGCAGCCTTCCGACTGATATCTATAACTATGGCTACACCTTC. The chain carries TRBV27 and TRBJ1-2; unclear D gene. This CDR3 has 16 residues. V was shortened by 6 bases and J by 1 base, with 18 bases between the two germline ends. CDR1 is MNHEY, CDR2 SMNVEV, per germline (reference sequence).

V gene TRBV7-3 combines with J gene TRBJ2-3; 8 bases align to TRBD2. There are 17 residues in the CDR3. The ends lost 1 base at V and 2 bases at J; junction bases unmatched: 8. Germline loops: CDR1 SGHTA, CDR2 FQGTGA. The CDR3 spells CASSLNGGASYTDTQYF. The CDR3 bases are TGTGCCAGCAGCTTAAACGGGGGGGCCTCCTACACAGATACGCAGTATTTT.

This sequence joins TRBV6-5 and TRBJ1-2; no clear D gene. This CDR3 comprises 13 residues. Germline lookup yields CDR1 MNHEY and CDR2 SVGAGI. With 2 bases removed from V and 4 bases from J, the gap between germline ends came to 8 bases. The CDR3 region has the DNA TGTGCCAGCAGTTACGAGGGAAGCTATGGCTACACCTTC. Its translation: CASSYEGSYGYTF.

This chain joins TRBV15 and TRBJ1-1; D is uncertain. V was clipped by 3 bases and J by 11 bases, with 16 bases between them. CDR3 length: 13 amino acids. Per germline, CDR1 LNHNV and CDR2 YYDKDF (reference sequence). This chain's CDR3 is CATSSNNIGRAFF. In DNA, the CDR3 is TGTGCCACCAGCAGCAATAATATAGGACGCGCTTTCTTT. The full variable domain, rest sourced from reference TRBV15 and TRBJ1-1, is DAMVIQNPRYQVTQFGKPVTLSCSQTLNHNVMYWYQQKSSQAPKLLFHYYDKDFNNEADTPDNFQSRRPNTSFCFLDIRSPGLGDTAMYLCATSSNNIGRAFFGQGTRLTVV.

This chain uses TRBV28 with TRBJ1-5, with D tentatively TRBD1 (6 bases). The CDR3 runs to 13 residues. Germline CDR1 reads MDHEN; CDR2 reads SYDVKM. The ends were cut back, 7 bases at V and 6 bases at J, with 13 bases in the middle. In DNA form, the CDR3 reads TGTGCCAGCATAGGGGGGGGCGGTCAGCCCCAGCATTTT. Translation: CASIGGGGQPQHF. Combining the CDR3 with reference TRBV28 and TRBJ1-5 gives the whole variable domain DVKVTQSSRYLVKRTGEKVFLECVQDMDHENMFWYRQDPGLGLRLIYFSYDVKMKEKGDIPEGYSVSREKKERFSLILESASTNQTSMYLCASIGGGGQPQHFGDGTRLSIL.